Sequencing of this TCR beta chain was carried out in a study of blood T cell repertoires in COVID-19 (dated by TCRdb to between 2020 and 2021). Background for the entire study: Collaborator samples came from the United States, Italy and Spain and covered acute and convalescent phases of COVID-19. The repertoires were released in a freely available public database meant as a resource for research on the immune response to SARS-CoV-2. The dataset comprised deeply sampled blood TCRbeta repertoires from subjects exposed to, actively infected with, or recovered from COVID-19. The material from the prospective study consisted of cDNA or gDNA derived from T cells, B-cell-depleted T cells, or PBMCs. The samples were drawn from the first 160 participants of the ongoing ImmuneRACE study and from 950 to 1,500 subjects provided by 6 global collaborators. Where available, HLA class I and class II types were taken from metadata supplied by the sample provider and were not determined by assay-based typing. A de-identified subject ID, COVID-19 status, age in years and sex were almost always included in the sample metadata.

Regarding this clone: Its target antigen remains unknown. Base quality data are lacking; no much larger clone is found one base away.

Paper-wide results and their limitations: The amount of clinical and demographic metadata varied by source and participant and was provided uncurated.

One collaborating source in Seattle enrolled patients while the patients were actively infected and followed the patients over time throughout the course of disease. The collaborating institutions used their own protocols to collect whole blood in K2EDTA tubes. Collaborator samples were shipped for TCRbeta analysis as frozen whole blood, isolated PBMCs, or DNA extracted from either sample type. TCRbeta CDR3 regions were amplified from genomic DNA by means of the immunoSEQ Assay, a bias-controlled multiplex PCR. The original methods were these. Nucleated cell counts per sample were estimated from amplification of reference gene primers within the assay. To quantify the absolute abundance of each unique TCRbeta CDR3 rearrangement, sequence reads were collapsed and filtered. For each sample, productive Simpson clonality was calculated as the square root of Simpson's diversity index over productive rearrangements. TCRdb limited this immuneACCESS table to in-frame rearrangements with V and J called. A share of clones is missing; checked studies link under half to unresolved V genes, and the rest is unexplained. V, J and clone size were drawn from that table, and D and trimming were deduced from the DNA. A total of under 250,000 clones appear in this sample, about 90% of them only once. Approximately 0.77% of the sample is in the top ten clones.

A distance of 13 bases separates the germline ends of V and J, which lose 1 base and 4 bases respectively. CDR3 length: 16 amino acids, cysteine to phenylalanine. The entry retains the CDR3 DNA only, 48 bases that are in frame from base 1. CDR1 and CDR2, looked up from the germline V gene (reference sequence), are MNHEY and SMNVEV. The receptor chain draws on TRBV27 and TRBJ2-2; the D gene is perhaps TRBD1, on 5 matching bases. This sequence was found in a man between 60 and 75 years old with COVID-19, enrolled during active disease. The material sequenced was peripheral blood. The CDR3 region reads CASSLYGSGITGELFF. The nucleotide sequence is TGTGCCAGCAGTTTATACGGGTCAGGGATCACCGGGGAGCTGTTTTTT.